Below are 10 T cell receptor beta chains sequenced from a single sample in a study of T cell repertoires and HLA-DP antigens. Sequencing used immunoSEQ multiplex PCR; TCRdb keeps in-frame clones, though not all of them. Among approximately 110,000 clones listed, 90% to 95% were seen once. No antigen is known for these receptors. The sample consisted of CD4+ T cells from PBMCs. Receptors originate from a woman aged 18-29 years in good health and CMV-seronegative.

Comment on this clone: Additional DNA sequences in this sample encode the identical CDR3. This chain's CDR3 is CASSLGQNTGELFF. The CDR3 DNA follows: TGCGCCAGCAGCTTGGGTCAGAACACCGGGGAGCTGTTTTTT. This chain joins TRBV5-1 and TRBJ2-2; D remains ambiguous. This CDR3 is built from 14 residues. The V gene lost 0 bases and the J gene lost 1 base, with 4 bases spanning the gap. Per germline, CDR1 SGHRS and CDR2 YFSETQ. Together with reference TRBV5-1 and TRBJ2-2, the CDR3 gives the full variable domain: KAGVTQTPRYLIKTRGQQVTLSCSPISGHRSVSWYQQTPGQGLQFLFEYFSETQRNKGNFPGRFSGRQFSNSRSEMNVSTLELGDSALYLCASSLGQNTGELFFGEGSRLTVL.

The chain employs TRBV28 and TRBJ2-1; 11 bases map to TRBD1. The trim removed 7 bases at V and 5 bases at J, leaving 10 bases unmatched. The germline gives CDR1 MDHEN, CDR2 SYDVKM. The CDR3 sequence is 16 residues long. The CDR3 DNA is TGTGCCAGCACCGCCCCGGACAGGGGGCGTAACAATGAGCAGTTCTTC. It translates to CASTAPDRGRNNEQFF.

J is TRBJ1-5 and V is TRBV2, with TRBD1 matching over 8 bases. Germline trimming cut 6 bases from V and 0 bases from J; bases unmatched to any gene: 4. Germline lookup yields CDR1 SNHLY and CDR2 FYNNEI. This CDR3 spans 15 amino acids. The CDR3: CASRARGLSNQPQHF. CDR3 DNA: TGTGCCAGCAGAGCCAGGGGGCTTAGCAATCAGCCCCAGCATTTT.

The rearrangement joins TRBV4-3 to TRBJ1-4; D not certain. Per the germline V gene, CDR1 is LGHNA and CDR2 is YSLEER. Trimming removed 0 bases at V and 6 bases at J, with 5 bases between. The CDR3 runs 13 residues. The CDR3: CASSQETDEKLFF. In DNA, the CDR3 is TGCGCCAGCAGCCAAGAGACGGATGAAAAACTGTTTTTT.

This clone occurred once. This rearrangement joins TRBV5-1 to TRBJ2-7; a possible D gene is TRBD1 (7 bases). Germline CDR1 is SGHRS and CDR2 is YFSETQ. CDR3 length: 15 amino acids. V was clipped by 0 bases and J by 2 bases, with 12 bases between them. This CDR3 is CASSLGRGTPYEQYF. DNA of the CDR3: TGCGCCAGCAGCTTGGGCAGGGGGACTCCCTACGAGCAGTACTTC.

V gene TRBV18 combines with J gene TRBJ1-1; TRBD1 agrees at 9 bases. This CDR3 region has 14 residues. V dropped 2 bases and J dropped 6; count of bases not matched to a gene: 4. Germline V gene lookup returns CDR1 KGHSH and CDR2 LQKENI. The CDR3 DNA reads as TGTGCCAGCTCACCAGCCGGGACAGGGCCTGAAGCTTTCTTT. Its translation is CASSPAGTGPEAFF.

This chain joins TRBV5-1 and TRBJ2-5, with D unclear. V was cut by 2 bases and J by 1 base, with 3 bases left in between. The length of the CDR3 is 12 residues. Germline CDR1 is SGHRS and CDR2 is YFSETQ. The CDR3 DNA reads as TGCGCCAGCAGCTTACTCCAAGAGACCCAGTACTTC. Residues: CASSLLQETQYF.

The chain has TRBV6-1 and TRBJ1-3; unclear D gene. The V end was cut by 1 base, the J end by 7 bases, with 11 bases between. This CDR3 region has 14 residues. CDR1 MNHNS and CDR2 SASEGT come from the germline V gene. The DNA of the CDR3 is TGTGCCAGCAGTGAAGGTCGGCAGCCCAACACCATATATTTT. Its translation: CASSEGRQPNTIYF.

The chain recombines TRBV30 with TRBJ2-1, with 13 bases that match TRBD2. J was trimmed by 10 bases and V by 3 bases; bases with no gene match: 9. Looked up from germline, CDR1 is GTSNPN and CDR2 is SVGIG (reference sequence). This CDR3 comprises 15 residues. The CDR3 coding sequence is TGTGCCTGGAGGGGGCCGGGACTAGCGGGACTCGAGCAGTTCTTC. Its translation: CAWRGPGLAGLEQFF.

The CDR3 loop is CASSPRASGNTIYF. In DNA, the CDR3 is TGTGCCAGCAGCCCGAGGGCCTCTGGAAACACCATATATTTT. V is TRBV11-2 and J is TRBJ1-3, with D unclear. Per the germline V gene, CDR1 is SGHAT and CDR2 is FQNNGV. The CDR3 length is 14 residues. The V gene lost 5 bases and the J gene lost 0 bases, with 8 bases spanning the gap. The full variable domain, its missing parts supplied by reference TRBV11-2 and TRBJ1-3, is EAGVAQSPRYKIIEKRQSVAFWCNPISGHATLYWYQQILGQGPKLLIQFQNNGVVDDSQLPKDRFSAERLKGVDSTLKIQPAKLEDSAVYLCASSPRASGNTIYFGEGSWLTVV.